Here is one TCR beta chain with its context. The sample is drawn from a study of T cell responses to AZD1222 COVID-19 vaccine. Germline V gene data show CDR1 as SGHDT and CDR2 as YYEEEE. This CDR3 is 14 amino acids long. With 2 bases clipped from V and 5 bases from J, the junction kept 6 bases outside the gene matches. Generated by immunoSEQ multiplex PCR, the TCRdb table keeps only in-frame clones and is missing some. The sample records 45,000 to 60,000 clones, about 90% being singletons. This chain links TRBV5-6 with TRBJ2-5, with 7 bases fitting TRBD1. The receptor's source is an adult in good health. The input for sequencing was peripheral blood, taken on day 0 of AZD1222 vaccination. This CDR3 is CASSLGQVGETQYF. The CDR3 DNA follows: TGTGCCAGCAGCTTAGGACAGGTGGGGGAGACCCAGTACTTC.